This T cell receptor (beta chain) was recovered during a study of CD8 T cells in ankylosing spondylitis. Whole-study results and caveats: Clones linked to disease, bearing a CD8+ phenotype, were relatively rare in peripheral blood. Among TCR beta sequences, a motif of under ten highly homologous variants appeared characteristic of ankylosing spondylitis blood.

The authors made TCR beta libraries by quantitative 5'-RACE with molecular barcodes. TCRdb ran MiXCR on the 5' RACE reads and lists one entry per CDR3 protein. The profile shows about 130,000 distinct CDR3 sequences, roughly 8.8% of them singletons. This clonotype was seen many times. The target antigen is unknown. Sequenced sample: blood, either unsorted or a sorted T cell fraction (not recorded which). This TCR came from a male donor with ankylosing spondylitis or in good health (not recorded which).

The CDR3, as DNA: TGCAGCGTTGCCCCATTTTCGAGCTCCTACGAGCAGTACTTC. It encodes CSVAPFSSSYEQYF. The rearrangement uses TRBV29-1 and TRBJ2-7; D gene unclear. CDR3 size: 14 residues. Trimming pared 4 bases from V and 0 bases from J, leaving 13 bases between. Germline V CDR1 and CDR2: SQVTM, ANQGSEA.